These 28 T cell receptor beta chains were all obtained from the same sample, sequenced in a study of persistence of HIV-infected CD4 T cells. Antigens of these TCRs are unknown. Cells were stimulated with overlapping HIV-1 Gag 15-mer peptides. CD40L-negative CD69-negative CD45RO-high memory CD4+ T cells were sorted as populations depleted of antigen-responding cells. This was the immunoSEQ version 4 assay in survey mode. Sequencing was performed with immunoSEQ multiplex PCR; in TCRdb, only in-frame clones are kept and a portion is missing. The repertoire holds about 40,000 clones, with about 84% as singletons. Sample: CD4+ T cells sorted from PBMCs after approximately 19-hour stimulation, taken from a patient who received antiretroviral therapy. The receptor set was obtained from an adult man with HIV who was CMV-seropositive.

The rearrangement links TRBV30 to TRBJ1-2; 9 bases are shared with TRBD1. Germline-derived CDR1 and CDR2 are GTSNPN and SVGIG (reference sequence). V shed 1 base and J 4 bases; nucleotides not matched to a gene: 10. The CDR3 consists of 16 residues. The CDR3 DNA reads TGTGCCTGGAGTGGGGGGACAGGGTCGCAGGGCTATGGCTACACCTTC. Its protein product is CAWSGGTGSQGYGYTF.

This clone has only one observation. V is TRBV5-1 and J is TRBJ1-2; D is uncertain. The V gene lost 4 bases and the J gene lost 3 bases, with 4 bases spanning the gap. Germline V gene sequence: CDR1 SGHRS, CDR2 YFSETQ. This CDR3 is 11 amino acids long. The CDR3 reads CASSNHYGYTF. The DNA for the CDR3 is TGCGCCAGCAGCAACCACTATGGCTACACCTTC.

CDR3 DNA: TGTGCCAGCACCCTGGGGAATGAAAAACTGTTTTTT. Amino acid sequence: CASTLGNEKLFF. The V gene is TRBV7-9, the J gene TRBJ1-4; no definite D call. The CDR3 runs to 12 residues. CDR1 and CDR2 (germline): SEHNR, FQNEAQ (reference sequence). V was pared by 7 bases and J by 5 bases, with 8 bases between.

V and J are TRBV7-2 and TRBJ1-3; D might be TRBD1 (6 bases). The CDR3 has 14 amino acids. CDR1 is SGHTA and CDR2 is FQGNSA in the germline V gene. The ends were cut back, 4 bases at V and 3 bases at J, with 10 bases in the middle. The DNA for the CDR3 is TGTGCCAGCAGCTGGAGGGGGATTGGAAACACCATATATTTT. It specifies CASSWRGIGNTIYF.

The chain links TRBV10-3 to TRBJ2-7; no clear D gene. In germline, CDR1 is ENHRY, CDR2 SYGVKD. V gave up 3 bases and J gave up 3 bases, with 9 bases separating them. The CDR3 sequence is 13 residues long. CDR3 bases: TGTGCCATCAGTGAATCCCCGGGCTACGAGCAGTACTTC. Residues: CAISESPGYEQYF.

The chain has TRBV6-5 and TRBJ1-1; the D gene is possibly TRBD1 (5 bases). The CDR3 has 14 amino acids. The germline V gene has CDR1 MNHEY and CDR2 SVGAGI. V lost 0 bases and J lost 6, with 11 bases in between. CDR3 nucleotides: TGTGCCAGCAGTTACTCGCAGGGAGGACCTGAAGCTTTCTTT. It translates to CASSYSQGGPEAFF.

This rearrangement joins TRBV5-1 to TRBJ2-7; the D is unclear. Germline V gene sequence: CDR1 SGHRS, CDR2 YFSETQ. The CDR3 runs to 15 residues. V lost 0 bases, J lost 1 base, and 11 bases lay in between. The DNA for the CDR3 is TGCGCCAGCAGCTTGGATGGGGTGGCATCCTACGAGCAGTACTTC. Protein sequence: CASSLDGVASYEQYF.

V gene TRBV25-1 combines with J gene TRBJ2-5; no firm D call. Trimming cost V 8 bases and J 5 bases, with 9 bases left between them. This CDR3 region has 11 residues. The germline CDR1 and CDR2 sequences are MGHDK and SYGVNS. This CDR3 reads CASLLDETQYF. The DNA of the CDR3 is TGTGCCAGCCTCCTTGATGAGACCCAGTACTTC.

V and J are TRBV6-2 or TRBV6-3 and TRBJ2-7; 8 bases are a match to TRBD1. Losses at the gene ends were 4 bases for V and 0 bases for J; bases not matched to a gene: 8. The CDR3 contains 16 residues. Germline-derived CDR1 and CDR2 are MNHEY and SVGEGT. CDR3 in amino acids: CASSSRQGILSYEQYF. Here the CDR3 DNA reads TGTGCCAGCAGTTCGCGACAGGGGATTCTCTCCTACGAGCAGTACTTC.

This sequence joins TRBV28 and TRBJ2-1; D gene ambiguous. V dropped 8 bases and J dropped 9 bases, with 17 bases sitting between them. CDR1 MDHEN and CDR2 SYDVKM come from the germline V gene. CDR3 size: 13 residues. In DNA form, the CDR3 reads TGTGCCAGCTTACCCCCCACTTGGAGTGAGCAGTTCTTC. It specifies CASLPPTWSEQFF.

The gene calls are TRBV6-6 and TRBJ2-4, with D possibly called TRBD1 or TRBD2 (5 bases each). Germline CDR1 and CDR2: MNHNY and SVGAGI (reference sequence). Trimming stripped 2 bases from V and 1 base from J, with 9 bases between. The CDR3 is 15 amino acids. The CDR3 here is CASSYEGLAKNIQYF. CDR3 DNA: TGTGCCAGCAGTTACGAGGGGCTCGCCAAAAACATTCAGTACTTC.

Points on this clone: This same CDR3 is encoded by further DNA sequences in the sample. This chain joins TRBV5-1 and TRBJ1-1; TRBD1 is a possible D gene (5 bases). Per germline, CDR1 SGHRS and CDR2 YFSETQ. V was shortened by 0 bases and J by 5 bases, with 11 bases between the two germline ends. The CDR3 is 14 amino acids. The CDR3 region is CASSLGAGGTEAFF. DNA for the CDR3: TGCGCCAGCAGCTTGGGTGCGGGGGGGACTGAAGCTTTCTTT. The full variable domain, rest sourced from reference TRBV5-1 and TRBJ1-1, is KAGVTQTPRYLIKTRGQQVTLSCSPISGHRSVSWYQQTPGQGLQFLFEYFSETQRNKGNFPGRFSGRQFSNSRSEMNVSTLELGDSALYLCASSLGAGGTEAFFGQGTRLTVV.

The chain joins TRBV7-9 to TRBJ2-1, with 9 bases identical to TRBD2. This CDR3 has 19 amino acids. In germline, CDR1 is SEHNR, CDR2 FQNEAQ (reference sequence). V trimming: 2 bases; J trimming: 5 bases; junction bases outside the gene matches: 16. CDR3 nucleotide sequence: TGTGCCAGCAGCTTATACAGCGGGAGGCCCTCAGGAGGGCACAATGAGCAGTTCTTC. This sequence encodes CASSLYSGRPSGGHNEQFF.

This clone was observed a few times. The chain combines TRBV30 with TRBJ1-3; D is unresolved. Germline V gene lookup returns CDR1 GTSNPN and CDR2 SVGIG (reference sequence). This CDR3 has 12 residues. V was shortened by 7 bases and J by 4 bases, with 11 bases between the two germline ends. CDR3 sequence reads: CASKITGNTIYF. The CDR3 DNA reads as TGTGCCTCGAAGATTACAGGAAACACCATATATTTT. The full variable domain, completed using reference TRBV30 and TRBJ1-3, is SQTIHQWPATLVQPVGSPLSLECTVEGTSNPNLYWYRQAAGRGLQLLFYSVGIGQISSEVPQNLSASRPQDRQFILSSKKLLLSDSGFYLCASKITGNTIYFGEGSWLTVV.

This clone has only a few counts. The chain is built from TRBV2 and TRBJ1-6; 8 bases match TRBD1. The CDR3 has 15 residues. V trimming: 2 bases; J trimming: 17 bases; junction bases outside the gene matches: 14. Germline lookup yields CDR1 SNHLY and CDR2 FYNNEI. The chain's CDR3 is CASSENPDPNRGFHF. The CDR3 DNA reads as TGTGCCAGCAGTGAAAATCCAGATCCAAACAGGGGGTTCCACTTT.

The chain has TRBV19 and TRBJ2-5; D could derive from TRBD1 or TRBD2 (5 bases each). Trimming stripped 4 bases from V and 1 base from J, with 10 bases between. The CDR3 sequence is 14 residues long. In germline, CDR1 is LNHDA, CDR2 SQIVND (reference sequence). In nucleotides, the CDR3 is TGTGCCAGTAGTACAGGGAGTCGCCAAGAGACCCAGTACTTC. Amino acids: CASSTGSRQETQYF.

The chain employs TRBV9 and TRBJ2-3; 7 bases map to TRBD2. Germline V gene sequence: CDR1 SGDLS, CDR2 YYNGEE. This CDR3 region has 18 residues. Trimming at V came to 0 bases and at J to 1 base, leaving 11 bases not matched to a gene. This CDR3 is CASSVVSSGSGGTDTQYF. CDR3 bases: TGTGCCAGCAGCGTAGTTAGTAGCGGCAGCGGGGGCACAGATACGCAGTATTTT.

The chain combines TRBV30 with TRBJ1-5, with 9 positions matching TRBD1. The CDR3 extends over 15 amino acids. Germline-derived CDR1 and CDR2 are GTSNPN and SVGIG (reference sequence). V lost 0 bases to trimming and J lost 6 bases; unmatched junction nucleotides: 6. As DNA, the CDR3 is TGTGCCTGGAGTGTATTGGGACAGGGATCTCAGCCCCAGCATTTT. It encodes CAWSVLGQGSQPQHF. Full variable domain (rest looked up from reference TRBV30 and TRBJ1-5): SQTIHQWPATLVQPVGSPLSLECTVEGTSNPNLYWYRQAAGRGLQLLFYSVGIGQISSEVPQNLSASRPQDRQFILSSKKLLLSDSGFYLCAWSVLGQGSQPQHFGDGTRLSIL.

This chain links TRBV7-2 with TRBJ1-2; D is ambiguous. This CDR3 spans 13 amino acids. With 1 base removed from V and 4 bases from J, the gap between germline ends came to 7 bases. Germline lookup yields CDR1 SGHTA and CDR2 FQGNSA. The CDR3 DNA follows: TGTGCCAGCAGCTTAGGGTCAGCCTATGGCTACACCTTC. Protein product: CASSLGSAYGYTF.

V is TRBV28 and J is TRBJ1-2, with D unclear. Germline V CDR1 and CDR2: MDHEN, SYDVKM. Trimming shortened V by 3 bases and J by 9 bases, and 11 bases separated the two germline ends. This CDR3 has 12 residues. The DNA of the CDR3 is TGTGCCAGCAGTTTTGGGCCCGGAAGCTACACCTTC. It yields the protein CASSFGPGSYTF.

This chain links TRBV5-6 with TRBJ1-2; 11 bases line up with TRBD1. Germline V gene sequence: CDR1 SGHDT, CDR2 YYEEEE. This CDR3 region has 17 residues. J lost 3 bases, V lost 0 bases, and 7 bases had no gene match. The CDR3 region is CASSLVSRTGGDYGYTF. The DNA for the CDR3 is TGTGCCAGCAGCTTGGTCAGCAGGACAGGGGGCGACTATGGCTACACCTTC.

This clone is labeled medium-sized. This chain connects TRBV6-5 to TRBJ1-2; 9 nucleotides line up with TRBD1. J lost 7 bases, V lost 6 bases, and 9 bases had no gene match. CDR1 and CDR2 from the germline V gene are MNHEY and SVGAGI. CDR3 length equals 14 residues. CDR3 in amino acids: CASSQRDRASGYTF. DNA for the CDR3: TGTGCCAGCAGCCAAAGGGACAGGGCCTCTGGCTACACCTTC.

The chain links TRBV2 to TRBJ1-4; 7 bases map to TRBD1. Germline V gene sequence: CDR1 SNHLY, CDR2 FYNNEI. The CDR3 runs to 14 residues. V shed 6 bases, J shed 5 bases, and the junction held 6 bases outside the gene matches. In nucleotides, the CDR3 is TGTGCCAGCAGGCGGAGACAGGGCAATGAAAAACTGTTTTTT. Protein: CASRRRQGNEKLFF.

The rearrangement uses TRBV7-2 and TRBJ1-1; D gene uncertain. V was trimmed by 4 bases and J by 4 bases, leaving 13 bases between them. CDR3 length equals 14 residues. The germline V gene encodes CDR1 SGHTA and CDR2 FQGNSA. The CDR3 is CASSSNNGRTEAFF. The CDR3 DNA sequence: TGTGCCAGCAGCTCCAACAACGGGCGCACTGAAGCTTTCTTT.

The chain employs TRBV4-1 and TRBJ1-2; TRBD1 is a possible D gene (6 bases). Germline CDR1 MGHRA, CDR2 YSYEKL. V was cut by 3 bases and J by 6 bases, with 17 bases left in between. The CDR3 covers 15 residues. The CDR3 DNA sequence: TGCGCCAGCAGCCATAATAACGCCCCAGGGGATGGCTACACCTTC. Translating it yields CASSHNNAPGDGYTF.

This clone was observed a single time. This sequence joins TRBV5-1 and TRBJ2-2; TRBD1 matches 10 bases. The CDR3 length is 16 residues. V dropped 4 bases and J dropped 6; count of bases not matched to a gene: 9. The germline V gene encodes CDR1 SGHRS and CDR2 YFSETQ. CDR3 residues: CASSPGTGVNAGELFF. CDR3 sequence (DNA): TGCGCCAGCAGCCCGGGGACAGGGGTTAACGCCGGGGAGCTGTTTTTT.

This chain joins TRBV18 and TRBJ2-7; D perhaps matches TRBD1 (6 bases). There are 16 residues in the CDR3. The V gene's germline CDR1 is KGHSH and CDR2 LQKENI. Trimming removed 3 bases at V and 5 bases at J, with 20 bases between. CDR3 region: CASSPYGQSSSDEQYF. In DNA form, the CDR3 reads TGTGCCAGCTCACCCTACGGACAGTCCTCTTCCGACGAGCAGTACTTC.

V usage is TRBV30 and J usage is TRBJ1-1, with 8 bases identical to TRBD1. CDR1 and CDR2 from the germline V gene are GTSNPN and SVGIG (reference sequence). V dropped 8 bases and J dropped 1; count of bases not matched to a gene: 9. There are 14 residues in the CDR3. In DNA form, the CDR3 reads TGTGCCCTAGCGGCAGGGGGCAGGAACACTGAAGCTTTCTTT. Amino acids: CALAAGGRNTEAFF.